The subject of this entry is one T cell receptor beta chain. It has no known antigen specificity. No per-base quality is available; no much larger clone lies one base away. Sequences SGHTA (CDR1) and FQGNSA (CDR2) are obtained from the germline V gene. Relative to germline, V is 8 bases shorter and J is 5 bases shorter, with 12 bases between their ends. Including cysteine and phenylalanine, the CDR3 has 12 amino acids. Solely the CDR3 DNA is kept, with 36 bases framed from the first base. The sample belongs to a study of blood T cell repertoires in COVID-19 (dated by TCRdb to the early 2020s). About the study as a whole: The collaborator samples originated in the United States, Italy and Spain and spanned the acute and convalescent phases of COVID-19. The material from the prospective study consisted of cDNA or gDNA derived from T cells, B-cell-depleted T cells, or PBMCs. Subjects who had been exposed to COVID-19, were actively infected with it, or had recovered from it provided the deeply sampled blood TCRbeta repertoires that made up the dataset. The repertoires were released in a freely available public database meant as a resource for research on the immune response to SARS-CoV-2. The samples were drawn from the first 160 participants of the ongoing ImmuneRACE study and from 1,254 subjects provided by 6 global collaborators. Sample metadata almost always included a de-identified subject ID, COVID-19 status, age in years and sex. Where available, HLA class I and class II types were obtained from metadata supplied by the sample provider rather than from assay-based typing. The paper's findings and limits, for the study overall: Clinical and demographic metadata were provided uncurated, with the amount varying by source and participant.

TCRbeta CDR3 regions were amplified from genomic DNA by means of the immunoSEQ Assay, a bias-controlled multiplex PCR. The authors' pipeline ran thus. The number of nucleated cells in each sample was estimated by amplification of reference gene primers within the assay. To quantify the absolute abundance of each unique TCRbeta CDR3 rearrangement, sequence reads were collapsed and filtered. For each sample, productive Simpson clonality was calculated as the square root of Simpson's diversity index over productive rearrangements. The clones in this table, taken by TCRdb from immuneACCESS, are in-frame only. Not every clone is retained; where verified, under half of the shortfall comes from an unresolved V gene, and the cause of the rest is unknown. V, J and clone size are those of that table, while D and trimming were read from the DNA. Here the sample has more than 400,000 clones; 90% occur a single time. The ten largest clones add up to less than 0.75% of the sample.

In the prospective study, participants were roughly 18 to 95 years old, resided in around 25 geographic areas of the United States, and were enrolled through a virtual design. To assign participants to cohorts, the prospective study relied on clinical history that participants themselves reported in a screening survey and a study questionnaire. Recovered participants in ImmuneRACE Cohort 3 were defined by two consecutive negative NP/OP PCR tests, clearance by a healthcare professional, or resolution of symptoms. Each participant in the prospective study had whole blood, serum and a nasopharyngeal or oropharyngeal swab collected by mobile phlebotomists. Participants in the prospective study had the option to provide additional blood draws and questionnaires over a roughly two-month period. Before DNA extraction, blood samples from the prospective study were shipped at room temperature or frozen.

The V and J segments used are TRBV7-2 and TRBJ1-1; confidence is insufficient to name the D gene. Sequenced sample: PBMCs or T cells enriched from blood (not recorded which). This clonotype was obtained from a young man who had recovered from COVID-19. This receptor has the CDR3 CASFLRGTEAFF. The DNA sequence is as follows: TGTGCCAGCTTCCTCCGGGGTACTGAAGCTTTCTTT.